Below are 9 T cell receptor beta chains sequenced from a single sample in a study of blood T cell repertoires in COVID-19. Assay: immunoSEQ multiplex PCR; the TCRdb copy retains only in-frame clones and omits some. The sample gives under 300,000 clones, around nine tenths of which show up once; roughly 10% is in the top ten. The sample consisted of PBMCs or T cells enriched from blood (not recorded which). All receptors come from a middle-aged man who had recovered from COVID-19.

CDR3 coding DNA: TGTGCCAGCAGTTTTTGGGGACAGGGGAGTGATACGCAGTATTTT. This encodes CASSFWGQGSDTQYF. V and J are TRBV7-3 and TRBJ2-3, with 10 bases aligning to TRBD1. The CDR3 is made up of 15 amino acids. V lost 6 bases, J lost 6 bases, and 9 bases stayed unmatched. Germline CDR1 is SGHTA and CDR2 is FQGTGA.

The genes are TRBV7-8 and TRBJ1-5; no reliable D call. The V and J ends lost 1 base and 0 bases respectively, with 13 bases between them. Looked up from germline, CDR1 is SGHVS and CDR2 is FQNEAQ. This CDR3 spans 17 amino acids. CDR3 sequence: CASSLVPGQYSNQPQHF. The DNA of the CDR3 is TGTGCCAGCAGCTTAGTTCCTGGGCAGTATAGCAATCAGCCCCAGCATTTT.

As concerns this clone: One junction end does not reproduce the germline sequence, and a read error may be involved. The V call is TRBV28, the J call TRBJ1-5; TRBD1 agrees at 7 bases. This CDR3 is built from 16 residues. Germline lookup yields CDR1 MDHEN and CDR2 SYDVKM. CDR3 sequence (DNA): TGTGCCAGCCGTTTAGAGGTTGGGCAGGGGGGTCAGCCCCAGCATTTT. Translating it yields CASRLEVGQGGQPQHF.

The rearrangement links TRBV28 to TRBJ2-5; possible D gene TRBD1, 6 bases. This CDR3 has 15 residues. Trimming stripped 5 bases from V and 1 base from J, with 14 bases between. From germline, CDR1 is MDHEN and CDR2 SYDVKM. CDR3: CASSVRGGGQETQYF. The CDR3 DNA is TGTGCCAGCAGTGTCAGGGGTGGAGGCCAAGAGACCCAGTACTTC.

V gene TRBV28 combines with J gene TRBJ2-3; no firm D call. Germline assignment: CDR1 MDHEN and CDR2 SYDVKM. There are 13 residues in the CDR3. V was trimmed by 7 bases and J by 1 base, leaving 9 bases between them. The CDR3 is CASNPRGTDTQYF. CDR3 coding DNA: TGTGCCAGCAACCCTCGGGGCACAGATACGCAGTATTTT.

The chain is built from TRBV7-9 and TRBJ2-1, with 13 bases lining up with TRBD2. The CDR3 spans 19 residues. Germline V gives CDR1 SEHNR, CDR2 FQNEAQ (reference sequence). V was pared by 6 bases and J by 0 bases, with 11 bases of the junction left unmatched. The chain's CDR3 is CASSHGTSGKKISYNEQFF. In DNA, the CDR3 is TGTGCCAGCAGTCATGGGACTAGCGGGAAAAAAATCTCCTACAATGAGCAGTTCTTC.

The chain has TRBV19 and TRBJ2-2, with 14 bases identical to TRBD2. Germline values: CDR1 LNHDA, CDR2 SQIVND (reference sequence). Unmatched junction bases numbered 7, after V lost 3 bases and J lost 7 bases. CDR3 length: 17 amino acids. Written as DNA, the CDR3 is TGTGCCAGTAGTATCCCGGGACTAGCGGGGGCGGACGGGGAGCTGTTTTTT. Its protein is CASSIPGLAGADGELFF. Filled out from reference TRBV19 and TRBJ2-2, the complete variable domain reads DGGITQSPKYLFRKEGQNVTLSCEQNLNHDAMYWYRQDPGQGLRLIYYSQIVNDFQKGDIAEGYSVSREKKESFPLTVTSAQKNPTAFYLCASSIPGLAGADGELFFGEGSRLTVL.

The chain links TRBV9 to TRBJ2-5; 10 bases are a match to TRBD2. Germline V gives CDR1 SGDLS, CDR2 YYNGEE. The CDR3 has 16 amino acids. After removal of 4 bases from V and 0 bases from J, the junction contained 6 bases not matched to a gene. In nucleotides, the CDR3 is TGTGCCAGCAGCCCGCGGACTAGCGGCAACCAAGAGACCCAGTACTTC. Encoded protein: CASSPRTSGNQETQYF.

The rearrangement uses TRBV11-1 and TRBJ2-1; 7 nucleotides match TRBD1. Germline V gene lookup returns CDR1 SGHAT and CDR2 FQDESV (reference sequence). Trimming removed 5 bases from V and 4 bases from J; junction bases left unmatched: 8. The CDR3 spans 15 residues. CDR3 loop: CASSPRGDRYNEQFF. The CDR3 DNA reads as TGTGCCAGCAGCCCGAGAGGGGACAGATACAATGAGCAGTTCTTC.